The 32 T cell receptor beta chains given below trace back to one sample, sequenced in a study of OX40 agonist ivuxolimab in advanced cancers. Libraries were prepared by immunoSEQ multiplex PCR; TCRdb keeps only in-frame clonotypes and omits some of them. The sample has 48,000 or so clones, 83% seen once; the top ten hold approximately 1.1%. The source was CD4+ or CD8+ T cells sorted from blood, collected in a trial of the OX40 agonist ivuxolimab. The origin of the receptors is an adult with an advanced solid tumor such as melanoma, head and neck, liver or kidney cancer.

V gene TRBV5-5 combines with J gene TRBJ1-2; TRBD1 aligns across 9 bases. There are 13 residues in the CDR3. The J segment lost 6 bases and the V segment lost 6 bases, leaving 6 bases of the junction unmatched. Germline V gene data show CDR1 as SGHKS and CDR2 as YYEKEE (reference sequence). Written as DNA, the CDR3 is TGTGCCAGCAATCAACAGGGGGCTGATGGCTACACCTTC. Encoded protein: CASNQQGADGYTF.

The rearrangement links TRBV7-9 to TRBJ2-2, with a weak D call TRBD1 (5 bases). This CDR3 region has 12 residues. V was shortened by 6 bases and J by 3 bases, with 5 bases between the two germline ends. The germline V gene has CDR1 SEHNR and CDR2 FQNEAQ (reference sequence). The CDR3 coding sequence is TGTGCCAGCAGGACAGACACCGGGGAGCTGTTTTTT. It codes for CASRTDTGELFF.

This clone is a singleton in its sample. The V and J genes are TRBV7-2 and TRBJ1-2; TRBD1 is a possible D gene (5 bases). V shed 1 base and J shed 8 bases, with 17 bases lying between them. CDR1 SGHTA and CDR2 FQGNSA come from the germline V gene. This CDR3 comprises 15 residues. Written as DNA, the CDR3 is TGTGCCAGCAGCTTAGTTGCAGGGTGGGGTGGGGGCTACACCTTC. Its protein is CASSLVAGWGGGYTF. Looking up the rest from reference TRBV7-2 and TRBJ1-2 gives the full variable domain: GAGVSQSPSNKVTEKGKDVELRCDPISGHTALYWYRQSLGQGLEFLIYFQGNSAPDKSGLPSDRFSAERTGGSVSTLTIQRTQQEDSAVYLCASSLVAGWGGGYTFGSGTRLTVV.

In this sample, this clone turned up once. The chain recombines TRBV2 with TRBJ1-2, with 11 bases aligning to TRBD1. The CDR3 has 15 amino acids. The germline CDR1 and CDR2 sequences are SNHLY and FYNNEI. Germline trimming cut 8 bases from V and 7 bases from J; bases unmatched to any gene: 12. The CDR3 is CASATQGQGGSGYTF. CDR3 DNA sequence: TGTGCCAGCGCAACCCAGGGACAGGGGGGATCTGGCTACACCTTC.

The genes are TRBV12-5 and TRBJ1-5; 7 bases are shared with TRBD1. Trimming at V came to 6 bases and at J to 7 bases, leaving 9 bases not matched to a gene. The germline gives CDR1 LGHNT, CDR2 FRNRAP. The CDR3 totals 14 residues. The CDR3 DNA sequence: TGTGCTAGTGGCTCAGGACAGGTGGGACAGCCCCAGCATTTT. Its translation is CASGSGQVGQPQHF.

This chain links TRBV6-1 with TRBJ1-2; 8 bases match TRBD1. The length of the CDR3 is 17 residues. CDR1 is MNHNS, CDR2 SASEGT, per germline. V lost 0 bases and J lost 2; bases outside the gene matches: 8. CDR3 DNA sequence: TGTGCCAGCAGTGAAGCTGGAGGGTGGACAGGGAACTATGGCTACACCTTC. Protein sequence: CASSEAGGWTGNYGYTF.

The rearrangement joins TRBV5-1 to TRBJ2-5; D is unclear. This CDR3 contains 11 residues. CDR1 and CDR2 (germline): SGHRS, YFSETQ. The ends were cut back, 3 bases at V and 5 bases at J, with 5 bases in the middle. CDR3 protein: CASSSAETQYF. The DNA of the CDR3 is TGCGCCAGCAGCTCGGCCGAGACCCAGTACTTC.

This rearrangement joins TRBV18 to TRBJ2-5; no definite D call. CDR1 is KGHSH and CDR2 is LQKENI in the germline V gene. The germline V and J ends were trimmed by 5 bases and 2 bases, with 9 bases remaining between them. The CDR3 length is 13 residues. The DNA of the CDR3 is TGTGCCAGCTCAGAGACTTTTCAAGAGACCCAGTACTTC. It is translated as CASSETFQETQYF.

The genes are TRBV11-3 and TRBJ1-1; D might be TRBD1 (5 bases). Per the germline V gene, CDR1 is SGHNT and CDR2 is YENEEA. This CDR3 is built from 16 residues. The V end lost 0 bases, the J end lost 1 base, and 12 bases lay between the germline ends. The CDR3 DNA sequence: TGTGCCAGCAGCTTAGAAAGGGGAGGGACGAACACTGAAGCTTTCTTT. This translates into CASSLERGGTNTEAFF.

This clone was seen only once. The chain is built from TRBV18 and TRBJ2-6, with D possibly matching TRBD1 (5 bases). The CDR3 extends over 17 amino acids. The germline gives CDR1 KGHSH, CDR2 LQKENI. Trimming took off 6 bases at V and 3 bases at J, with 18 bases between the two ends. The CDR3 nucleotides are TGTGCCAGCTCCACGACAGACCACTGGAATGGGGCCAACGTCCTGACTTTC. It yields the protein CASSTTDHWNGANVLTF.

The chain carries TRBV13 and TRBJ2-7, with 8 bases matching TRBD1. Germline trimming cut 3 bases from V and 2 bases from J; bases unmatched to any gene: 6. The CDR3 contains 15 residues. Germline V lookup: CDR1 PRHDT, CDR2 FYEKMQ (reference sequence). CDR3: CASSFGQGAPYEQYF. The CDR3 bases are TGTGCCAGCAGCTTTGGACAGGGAGCTCCCTACGAGCAGTACTTC.

The genes are TRBV7-9 and TRBJ1-2, with no clear D. The germline V gene has CDR1 SEHNR and CDR2 FQNEAQ (reference sequence). The CDR3 sequence is 11 residues long. V was shortened by 10 bases and J by 7 bases, with 13 bases between the two germline ends. DNA of the CDR3: TGTGCCATCCCGGGTGATAGTGGCTACACCTTC. Translating gives CAIPGDSGYTF.

This clone was counted between two and nine times. The rearrangement uses TRBV7-9 and TRBJ2-3; D unresolved. Germline CDR1 is SEHNR and CDR2 is FQNEAQ (reference sequence). V lost 6 bases to trimming and J lost 0 bases, with 19 bases between them. CDR3 size: 17 residues. The CDR3: CASRQTGRNLSTDTQYF. The CDR3 DNA is TGTGCCAGCAGGCAAACCGGGCGGAACCTAAGCACAGATACGCAGTATTTT.

The chain carries TRBV13 and TRBJ1-1; no clear D gene. V was shortened by 2 bases and J by 3 bases, with 10 bases between the two germline ends. This CDR3 has 14 amino acids. The germline V gene encodes CDR1 PRHDT and CDR2 FYEKMQ (reference sequence). CDR3 in amino acids: CASSLSNTYTEAFF. In nucleotides, the CDR3 is TGTGCCAGCAGCTTATCAAACACTTACACTGAAGCTTTCTTT.

The CDR3 is CASSPPRHQGSGNTIYF. CDR3 nucleotides: TGCGCCAGCAGCCCCCCCCGCCACCAGGGTTCTGGAAACACCATATATTTT. V and J are TRBV4-1 and TRBJ1-3; D may be TRBD1 (5 bases). This CDR3 comprises 17 residues. Deletions cut 4 bases from V and 1 base from J, with 17 bases between. Per the germline V gene, CDR1 is MGHRA and CDR2 is YSYEKL.

The chain couples TRBV18 to TRBJ1-1; TRBD1 matches at 7 bases. This CDR3 contains 16 residues. After removal of 0 bases from V and 1 base from J, the junction contained 5 bases not matched to a gene. Germline values: CDR1 KGHSH, CDR2 LQKENI. The CDR3 DNA sequence: TGTGCCAGCTCACCACCGCTACGGACAGGGAACACTGAAGCTTTCTTT. Translation: CASSPPLRTGNTEAFF.

The chain combines TRBV4-2 with TRBJ1-1; D ambiguous. CDR1 LGHNA and CDR2 YNFKEQ come from the germline V gene. Trimming stripped 4 bases from V and 0 bases from J, with 21 bases between. This CDR3 spans 18 amino acids. The CDR3 reads CASSPYRITTPLNTEAFF. The DNA for the CDR3 is TGTGCCAGCAGCCCCTACCGGATAACCACCCCTTTGAACACTGAAGCTTTCTTT.

CDR3 DNA: TGTGCCAGCAGCTTGGTAGCTGAAGTCGGGTACTTC. As protein: CASSLVAEVGYF. The chain has TRBV5-5 and TRBJ2-7; no clear D gene. Trimming stripped 0 bases from V and 12 bases from J, with 13 bases between. Germline V gene data show CDR1 as SGHKS and CDR2 as YYEKEE (reference sequence). There are 12 residues in the CDR3.

The rearrangement uses TRBV6-1 and TRBJ2-1; D remains ambiguous. The CDR3 runs to 15 residues. CDR1 is MNHNS and CDR2 is SASEGT in the germline V gene. V shed 4 bases and J shed 0 bases, with 10 bases lying between them. The CDR3 nucleotides read TGTGCCAGCAGTGCCAGGTCCGGCTCCTACAATGAGCAGTTCTTC. Translated: CASSARSGSYNEQFF.

V and J are TRBV7-8 and TRBJ1-1; the match to TRBD1 covers 7 bases. V was pared by 5 bases and J by 10 bases, with 10 bases of the junction left unmatched. The CDR3 has 13 residues. Germline-derived CDR1 and CDR2 are SGHVS and FQNEAQ. The CDR3 DNA sequence: TGTGCCAGCAGCAAGGAGGGGGCCGTGTCAGCTTTCTTT. This gives the protein CASSKEGAVSAFF. Drawing the rest from reference TRBV7-8 and TRBJ1-1, the complete variable domain is GAGVSQSPRYKVAKRGQDVALRCDPISGHVSLFWYQQALGQGPEFLTYFQNEAQLDKSGLPSDRFFAERPEGSVSTLKIQRTQQEDSAVYLCASSKEGAVSAFFGQGTRLTVV.

The count of this clone is one. The rearrangement uses TRBV2 and TRBJ2-7; 10 bases match TRBD1. Trimming took 5 bases from V and 5 from J; bases not matched to a gene: 6. Germline lookup yields CDR1 SNHLY and CDR2 FYNNEI. The CDR3 contains 14 residues. CDR3 residues: CASSRQGAMNEQYF. CDR3 nucleotide sequence: TGTGCCAGCAGTAGACAGGGGGCAATGAACGAGCAGTACTTC.

This clone appeared once. The chain combines TRBV7-2 with TRBJ1-2; D might be TRBD1 (5 bases). The V end was cut by 6 bases, the J end by 7 bases, with 18 bases between. Germline V gene sequence: CDR1 SGHTA, CDR2 FQGNSA. CDR3 length: 14 residues. In DNA, the CDR3 is TGTGCCAGCAGATCCGTGCAGGGAATGAGTGGCTACACCTTC. Translated: CASRSVQGMSGYTF.

J is TRBJ1-2 and V is TRBV7-2; 8 bases are shared with TRBD1. Unmatched junction bases numbered 8, after V lost 3 bases and J lost 5 bases. The CDR3 runs 15 residues. Germline loops: CDR1 SGHTA, CDR2 FQGNSA. The CDR3 loop reads CASSLGTGLGYGYTF. The CDR3 nucleotides read TGTGCCAGCAGCTTGGGGACAGGTCTCGGGTATGGCTACACCTTC. Using reference TRBV7-2 and TRBJ1-2 for the parts outside the CDR3, the full variable domain is GAGVSQSPSNKVTEKGKDVELRCDPISGHTALYWYRQSLGQGLEFLIYFQGNSAPDKSGLPSDRFSAERTGGSVSTLTIQRTQQEDSAVYLCASSLGTGLGYGYTFGSGTRLTVV.

This clone was detected once. The CDR3 DNA sequence: TGTGCCAGCAGCCCCCGGACTAGCGGCCCCTACGAGCAGTACTTC. It encodes CASSPRTSGPYEQYF. The chain links TRBV5-4 to TRBJ2-7, with 10 bases lining up with TRBD2. The V gene end was trimmed by 4 bases and the J gene end by 2 bases; junction bases not matched to a gene: 6. CDR1 is SGHNT and CDR2 is YYREEE in the germline V gene (reference sequence). The CDR3 length is 15 residues.

This sequence joins TRBV9 and TRBJ2-2; 8 bases are shared with TRBD2. CDR3 length equals 15 residues. Germline V gives CDR1 SGDLS, CDR2 YYNGEE. The junction had 2 bases not matched to a gene; V was cut back by 3 bases and J by 1 base. The CDR3 DNA is TGTGCCAGCAGCGGACTAGCGAGGAACACCGGGGAGCTGTTTTTT. This sequence encodes CASSGLARNTGELFF.

V usage is TRBV5-1 and J usage is TRBJ1-3; D is unclear. The CDR3 length is 14 residues. The V end lost 1 base, the J end lost 6 bases, and 11 bases lay between the germline ends. Germline loops: CDR1 SGHRS, CDR2 YFSETQ. The CDR3, as DNA: TGCGCCAGCAGCTTGAGGACGGACGCAAACACCATATATTTT. This sequence encodes CASSLRTDANTIYF.

The rearrangement joins TRBV13 to TRBJ1-1; unclear D gene. The CDR3 runs to 11 residues. V was cut by 5 bases and J by 7 bases, with 8 bases left in between. Germline CDR1 reads PRHDT; CDR2 reads FYEKMQ (reference sequence). In DNA, the CDR3 is TGTGCCAGCAGCCAAAGATTTGAAGCTTTCTTT. This encodes CASSQRFEAFF.

This clone has just one count. The rearrangement joins TRBV6-5 to TRBJ2-2, with D possibly TRBD2 on 6 matching bases. Germline loops: CDR1 MNHEY, CDR2 SVGAGI. The V gene lost 4 bases and the J gene lost 1 base, with 13 bases spanning the gap. The CDR3 runs 16 residues. The CDR3 nucleotides read TGTGCCAGCAGTTCCCCAGGAGGGCTGAACACCGGGGAGCTGTTTTTT. Amino acids: CASSSPGGLNTGELFF.

A few counts support this clone. This rearrangement joins TRBV7-9 to TRBJ2-1, with TRBD2 matching over 8 bases. The CDR3 contains 17 residues. Unmatched junction bases numbered 12, after V lost 1 base and J lost 7 bases. CDR1 and CDR2 from the germline V gene are SEHNR and FQNEAQ (reference sequence). CDR3 region: CASSLERRLLAVNEQFF. The CDR3 DNA is TGTGCCAGCAGCTTAGAAAGGAGGTTACTAGCGGTTAATGAGCAGTTCTTC. Together with reference TRBV7-9 and TRBJ2-1, the CDR3 gives the full variable domain: DTGVSQNPRHKITKRGQNVTFRCDPISEHNRLYWYRQTLGQGPEFLTYFQNEAQLEKSRLLSDRFSAERPKGSFSTLEIQRTEQGDSAMYLCASSLERRLLAVNEQFFGPGTRLTVL.

The chain recombines TRBV4-3 with TRBJ2-1, with TRBD1 matching 7 bases. Germline assignment: CDR1 LGHNA and CDR2 YSLEER. This CDR3 has 13 residues. The junction had 1 base not matched to a gene; V was cut back by 0 bases and J by 8 bases. CDR3 coding DNA: TGCGCCAGCAGCCAAGATCAGGGGGATGAGCAGTTCTTC. Its translation: CASSQDQGDEQFF.

The rearrangement uses TRBV29-1 and TRBJ2-7; perhaps TRBD1 as D (6 bases). Trimming cost V 4 bases and J 3 bases, with 19 bases left between them. Germline CDR1 and CDR2: SQVTM and ANQGSEA. CDR3 length equals 15 residues. The CDR3, as DNA: TGCAGCGTTGCTGGCGGAGTAGGGGACATCTACGAGCAGTACTTC. Its protein product is CSVAGGVGDIYEQYF.

The V call is TRBV18, the J call TRBJ2-3; 14 nucleotides align to TRBD2. The V gene's germline CDR1 is KGHSH and CDR2 LQKENI. V shed 3 bases and J 3 bases; nucleotides not matched to a gene: 5. This CDR3 region has 17 residues. This CDR3 reads CASSPRLAGGPTDTQYF. CDR3 bases: TGTGCCAGCTCACCGCGACTAGCGGGGGGGCCGACAGATACGCAGTATTTT.